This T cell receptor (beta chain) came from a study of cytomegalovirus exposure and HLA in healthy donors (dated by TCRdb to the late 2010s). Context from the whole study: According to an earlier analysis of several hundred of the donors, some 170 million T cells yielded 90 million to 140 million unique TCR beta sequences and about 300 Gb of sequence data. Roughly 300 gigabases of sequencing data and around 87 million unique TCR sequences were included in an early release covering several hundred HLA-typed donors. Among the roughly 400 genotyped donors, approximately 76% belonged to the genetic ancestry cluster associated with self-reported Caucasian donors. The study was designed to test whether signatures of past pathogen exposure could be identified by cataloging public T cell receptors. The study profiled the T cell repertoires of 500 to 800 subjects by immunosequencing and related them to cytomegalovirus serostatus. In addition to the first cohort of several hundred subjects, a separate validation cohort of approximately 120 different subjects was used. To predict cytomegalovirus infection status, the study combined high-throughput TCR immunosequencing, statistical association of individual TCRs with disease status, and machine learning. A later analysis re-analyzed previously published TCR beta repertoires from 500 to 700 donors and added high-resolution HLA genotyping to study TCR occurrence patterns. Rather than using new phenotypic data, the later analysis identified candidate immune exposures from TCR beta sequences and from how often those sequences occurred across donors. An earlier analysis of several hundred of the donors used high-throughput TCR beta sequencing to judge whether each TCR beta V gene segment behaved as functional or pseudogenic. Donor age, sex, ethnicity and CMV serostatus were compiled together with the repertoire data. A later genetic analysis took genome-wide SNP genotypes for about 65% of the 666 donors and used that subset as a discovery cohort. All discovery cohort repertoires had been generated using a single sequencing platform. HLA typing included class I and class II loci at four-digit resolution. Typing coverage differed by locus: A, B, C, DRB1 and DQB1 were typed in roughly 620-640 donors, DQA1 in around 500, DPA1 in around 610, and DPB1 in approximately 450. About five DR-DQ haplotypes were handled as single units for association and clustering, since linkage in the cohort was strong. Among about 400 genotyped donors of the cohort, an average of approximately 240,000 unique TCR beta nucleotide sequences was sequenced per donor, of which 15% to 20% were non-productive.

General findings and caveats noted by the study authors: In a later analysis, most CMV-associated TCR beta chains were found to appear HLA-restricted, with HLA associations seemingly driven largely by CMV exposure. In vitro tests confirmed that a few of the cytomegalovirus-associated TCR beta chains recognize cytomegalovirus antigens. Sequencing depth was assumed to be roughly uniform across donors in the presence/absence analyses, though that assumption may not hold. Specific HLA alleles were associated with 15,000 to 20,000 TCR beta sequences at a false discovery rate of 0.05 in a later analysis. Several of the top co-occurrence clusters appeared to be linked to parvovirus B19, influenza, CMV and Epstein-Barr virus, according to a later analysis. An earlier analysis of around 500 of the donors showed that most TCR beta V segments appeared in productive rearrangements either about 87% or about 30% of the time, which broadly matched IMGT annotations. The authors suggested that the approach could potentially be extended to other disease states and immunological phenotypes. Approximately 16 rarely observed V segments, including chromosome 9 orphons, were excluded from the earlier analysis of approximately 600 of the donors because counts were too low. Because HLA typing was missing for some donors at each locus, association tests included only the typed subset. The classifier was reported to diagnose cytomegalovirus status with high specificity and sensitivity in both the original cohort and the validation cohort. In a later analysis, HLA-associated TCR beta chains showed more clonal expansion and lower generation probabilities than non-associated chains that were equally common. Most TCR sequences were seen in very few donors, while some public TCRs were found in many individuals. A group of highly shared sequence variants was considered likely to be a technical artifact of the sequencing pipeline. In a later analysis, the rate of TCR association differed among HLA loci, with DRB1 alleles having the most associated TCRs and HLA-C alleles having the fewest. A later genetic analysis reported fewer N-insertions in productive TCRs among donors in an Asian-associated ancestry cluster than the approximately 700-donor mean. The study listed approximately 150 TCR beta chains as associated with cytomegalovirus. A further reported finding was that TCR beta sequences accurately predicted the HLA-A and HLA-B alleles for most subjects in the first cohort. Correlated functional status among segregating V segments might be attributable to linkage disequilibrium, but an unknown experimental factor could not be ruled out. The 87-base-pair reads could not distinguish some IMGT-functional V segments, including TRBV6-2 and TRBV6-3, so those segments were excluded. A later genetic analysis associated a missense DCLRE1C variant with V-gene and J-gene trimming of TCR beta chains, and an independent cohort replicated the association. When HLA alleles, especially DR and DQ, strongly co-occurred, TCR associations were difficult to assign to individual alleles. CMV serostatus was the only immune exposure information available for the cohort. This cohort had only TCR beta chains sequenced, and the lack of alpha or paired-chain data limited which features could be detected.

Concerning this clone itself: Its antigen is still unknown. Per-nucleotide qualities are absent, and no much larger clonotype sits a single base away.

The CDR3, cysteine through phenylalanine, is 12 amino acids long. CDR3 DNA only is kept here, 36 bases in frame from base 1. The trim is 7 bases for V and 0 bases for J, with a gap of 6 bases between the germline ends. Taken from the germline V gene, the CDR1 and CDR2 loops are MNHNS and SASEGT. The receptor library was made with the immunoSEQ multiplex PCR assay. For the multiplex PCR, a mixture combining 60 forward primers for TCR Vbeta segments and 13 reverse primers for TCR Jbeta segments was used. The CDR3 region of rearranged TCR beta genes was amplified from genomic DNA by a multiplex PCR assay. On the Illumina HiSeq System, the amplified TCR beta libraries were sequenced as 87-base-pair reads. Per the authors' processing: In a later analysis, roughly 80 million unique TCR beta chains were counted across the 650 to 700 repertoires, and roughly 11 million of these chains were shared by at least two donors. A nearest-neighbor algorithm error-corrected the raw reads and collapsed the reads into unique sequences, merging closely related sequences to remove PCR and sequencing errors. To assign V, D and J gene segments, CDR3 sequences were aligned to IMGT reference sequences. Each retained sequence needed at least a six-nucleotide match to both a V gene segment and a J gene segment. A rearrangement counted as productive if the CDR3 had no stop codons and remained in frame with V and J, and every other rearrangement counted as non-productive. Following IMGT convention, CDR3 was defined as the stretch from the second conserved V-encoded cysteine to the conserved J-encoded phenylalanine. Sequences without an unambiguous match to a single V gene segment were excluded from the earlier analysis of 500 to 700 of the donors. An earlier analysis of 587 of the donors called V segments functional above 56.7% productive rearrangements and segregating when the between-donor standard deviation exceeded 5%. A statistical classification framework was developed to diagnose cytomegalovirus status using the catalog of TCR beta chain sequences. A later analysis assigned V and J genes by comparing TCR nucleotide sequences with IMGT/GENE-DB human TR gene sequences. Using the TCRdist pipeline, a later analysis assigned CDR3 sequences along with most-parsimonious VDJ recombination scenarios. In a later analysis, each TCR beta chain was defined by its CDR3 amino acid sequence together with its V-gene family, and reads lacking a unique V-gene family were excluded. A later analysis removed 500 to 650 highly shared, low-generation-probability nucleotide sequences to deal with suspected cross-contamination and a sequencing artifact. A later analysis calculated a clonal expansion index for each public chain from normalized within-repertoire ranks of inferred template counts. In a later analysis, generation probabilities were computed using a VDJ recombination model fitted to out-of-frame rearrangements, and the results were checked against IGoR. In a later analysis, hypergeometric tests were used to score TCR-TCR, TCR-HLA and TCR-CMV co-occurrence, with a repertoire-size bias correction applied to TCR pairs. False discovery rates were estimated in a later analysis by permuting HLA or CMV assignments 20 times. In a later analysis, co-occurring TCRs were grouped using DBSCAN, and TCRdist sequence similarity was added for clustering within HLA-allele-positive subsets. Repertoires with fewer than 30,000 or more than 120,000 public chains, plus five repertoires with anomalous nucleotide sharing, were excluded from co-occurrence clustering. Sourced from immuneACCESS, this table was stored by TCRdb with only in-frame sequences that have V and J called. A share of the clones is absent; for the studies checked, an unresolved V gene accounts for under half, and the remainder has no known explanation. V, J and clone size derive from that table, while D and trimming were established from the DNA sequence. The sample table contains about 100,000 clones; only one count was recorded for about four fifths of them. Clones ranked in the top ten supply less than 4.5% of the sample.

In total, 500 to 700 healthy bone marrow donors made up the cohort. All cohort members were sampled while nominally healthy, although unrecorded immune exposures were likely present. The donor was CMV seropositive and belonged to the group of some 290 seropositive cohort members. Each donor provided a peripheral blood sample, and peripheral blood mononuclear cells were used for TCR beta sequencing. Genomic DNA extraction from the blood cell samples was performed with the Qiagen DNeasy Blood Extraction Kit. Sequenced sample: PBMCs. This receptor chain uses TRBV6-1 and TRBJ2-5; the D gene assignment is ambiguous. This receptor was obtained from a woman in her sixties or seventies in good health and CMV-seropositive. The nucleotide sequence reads TGTGCCAGCAACACCTACCAAGAGACCCAGTACTTC. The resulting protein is CASNTYQETQYF.